This entry lists 26 T cell receptor beta chains sequenced from one sample in a study of shared clonotypes between healthy human individuals. TCRdb's copy holds only in-frame clones and misses some; the assay was immunoSEQ multiplex PCR. Of about 2 million clones listed, about 95% are singletons. As defined, naive CD8 cells were CD45RO-negative and positively selected for CCR7, with terminally differentiated effector memory CD45RA+ cells excluded. Specimen: naive CD8+ T cells sorted from blood. These receptors came from a man between 18 and 29 years old in good health.

V is TRBV7-9 and J is TRBJ1-5, with D perhaps matching TRBD1 (6 bases). CDR3 length equals 15 residues. Per germline, CDR1 SEHNR and CDR2 FQNEAQ (reference sequence). V shed 4 bases and J shed 0 bases, with 10 bases lying between them. This CDR3 reads CASSSQDSSNQPQHF. Written as DNA, the CDR3 is TGTGCCAGCAGCTCCCAGGACAGTAGCAATCAGCCCCAGCATTTT.

Note on this clone: This sample also contains other DNA sequences that code for the same CDR3. The DNA of the CDR3 is TGCAGCGTTGAATCGGGCACCTACGGCTACACCTTC. Residues: CSVESGTYGYTF. The chain uses TRBV29-1 and TRBJ1-2; D gene unclear. The CDR3 is made up of 12 amino acids. V was shortened by 2 bases and J by 8 bases, with 12 bases between the two germline ends. Germline values: CDR1 SQVTM, CDR2 ANQGSEA.

V usage is TRBV9 and J usage is TRBJ2-2; 9 bases are shared with TRBD2. The CDR3 consists of 16 residues. The germline CDR1 and CDR2 sequences are SGDLS and YYNGEE. V lost 6 bases, J lost 3 bases, and 9 bases stayed unmatched. CDR3 residues: CASTQLAGVDTGELFF. CDR3 DNA: TGTGCCAGCACCCAGTTAGCGGGAGTAGACACCGGGGAGCTGTTTTTT.

The chain is built from TRBV11-2 and TRBJ2-7; TRBD1 or TRBD2 may be the D gene (6 bases each). Germline V gene sequence: CDR1 SGHAT, CDR2 FQNNGV. The CDR3 consists of 13 residues. Trimming pared 5 bases from V and 7 bases from J, leaving 15 bases between. CDR3: CASSLPLGGEQYF. CDR3 coding DNA: TGTGCCAGCAGCCTCCCGTTAGGGGGGGAGCAGTACTTC.

CDR3: CASSLTGTAEQYF. The CDR3 coding sequence is TGTGCCAGCAGTTTGACCGGGACAGCGGAGCAGTACTTC. V and J are TRBV27 and TRBJ2-7; 7 bases fit TRBD1. Germline CDR1 is MNHEY and CDR2 is SMNVEV (reference sequence). Trimming removed 3 bases from V and 7 bases from J; junction bases left unmatched: 6. The CDR3 contains 13 residues.

The CDR3 loop is CATSVGSNQPQHF. DNA of the CDR3: TGTGCCACCAGTGTAGGGAGCAATCAGCCCCAGCATTTT. V gene TRBV15 combines with J gene TRBJ1-5; D unclear. The CDR3 is made up of 13 amino acids. Germline CDR1 reads LNHNV; CDR2 reads YYDKDF (reference sequence). V was cut by 6 bases and J by 1 base, with 7 bases left in between.

V is TRBV7-9 and J is TRBJ2-7; D is possibly TRBD1 (5 bases). Trimming removed 5 bases from V and 3 bases from J, with 17 bases in between. CDR1 is SEHNR, CDR2 FQNEAQ, per germline (reference sequence). The CDR3 covers 15 residues. DNA for the CDR3: TGTGCCAGCAGCACCAGGGATAGTTCTGGCTACGAGCAGTACTTC. As protein: CASSTRDSSGYEQYF. Combining the CDR3 with reference TRBV7-9 and TRBJ2-7 gives the whole variable domain DTGVSQNPRHKITKRGQNVTFRCDPISEHNRLYWYRQTLGQGPEFLTYFQNEAQLEKSRLLSDRFSAERPKGSFSTLEIQRTEQGDSAMYLCASSTRDSSGYEQYFGPGTRLTVT.

The gene calls are TRBV7-3 and TRBJ2-1; D is unresolved. Trimming left V 4 bases short and J 8 bases short, with 12 bases between. The CDR3 sequence is 13 residues long. Germline V gives CDR1 SGHTA, CDR2 FQGTGA. DNA for the CDR3: TGTGCCAGCAGCTCTTACCTACGAGATGAGCAGTTCTTC. Amino acid sequence: CASSSYLRDEQFF.

A word on this clone: Sequence at one end of the junction differs from germline and may be a read error. The gene calls are TRBV6-5 and TRBJ1-4; D gene ambiguous. This CDR3 region has 11 residues. CDR1 MNHEY and CDR2 SVGAGI come from the germline V gene. The CDR3 DNA reads as TGTGCCAGCAGTGACTCAGAGAAACTGTTTTTT. Translation gives CASSDSEKLFF.

The rearrangement joins TRBV19 to TRBJ2-7, with D hard to call. The ends were cut back, 4 bases at V and 3 bases at J, with 10 bases in the middle. The CDR3 is made up of 13 amino acids. Germline V gene sequence: CDR1 LNHDA, CDR2 SQIVND (reference sequence). The chain's CDR3 is CASSTLGRYEQYF. DNA for the CDR3: TGTGCCAGTAGTACCCTAGGGCGCTACGAGCAGTACTTC.

As to this clone: This sample also contains other DNA sequences that code for the same CDR3. CDR3 DNA: TGCAGCGTTGAAGAAGGGGCCAACTATGGCTACACCTTC. Its translation: CSVEEGANYGYTF. The rearrangement links TRBV29-1 to TRBJ1-2; D possibly corresponds to TRBD1 (5 bases). Germline V gene sequence: CDR1 SQVTM, CDR2 ANQGSEA. The V end lost 0 bases, the J end lost 2 bases, and 7 bases lay between the germline ends. CDR3 length: 13 amino acids.

Turning to this clone: Other nucleotide sequences in the sample specify the same CDR3. This chain links TRBV6-5 with TRBJ1-1; no reliable D call. Germline V CDR1 and CDR2: MNHEY, SVGAGI. This CDR3 is built from 14 residues. Trimming stripped 0 bases from V and 1 base from J, with 6 bases between. CDR3 nucleotides: TGTGCCAGCAGTTACTCGCTCGGGAACACTGAAGCTTTCTTT. Its translation is CASSYSLGNTEAFF.

The rearrangement joins TRBV28 to TRBJ2-7; 10 positions match TRBD2. Germline lookup yields CDR1 MDHEN and CDR2 SYDVKM. J gave up 2 bases and V 5 bases, and 6 bases lay outside the gene matches. This CDR3 has 15 residues. The CDR3, as DNA: TGTGCCAGCAGTGTGACACTAGCGGGGACCTACGAGCAGTACTTC. Its protein product is CASSVTLAGTYEQYF.

Worth noting for this clone: Other DNA sequences in the sample encode the same CDR3. This sequence joins TRBV4-1 and TRBJ2-7; 9 positions agree with TRBD2. The CDR3 covers 15 residues. The junction had 3 bases not matched to a gene; V was cut back by 2 bases and J by 1 base. CDR1 MGHRA and CDR2 YSYEKL come from the germline V gene. This CDR3 is CASSQSLAGSYEQYF. The CDR3 nucleotides are TGCGCCAGCAGCCAAAGTCTAGCGGGGTCCTACGAGCAGTACTTC.

V and J are TRBV4-1 and TRBJ2-7; weak D call: TRBD1 (7 bases). The CDR3 totals 15 residues. Trimming stripped 4 bases from V and 2 bases from J, with 15 bases between. From germline, CDR1 is MGHRA and CDR2 YSYEKL. CDR3 in amino acids: CASSLRGASTYEQYF. The DNA for the CDR3 is TGCGCCAGCAGCCTCAGGGGGGCCAGCACCTACGAGCAGTACTTC.

CDR3 sequence reads: CASSEERSGQGSYEQYF. DNA for the CDR3: TGTGCCAGCAGTGAAGAGAGATCGGGACAGGGTTCCTACGAGCAGTACTTC. V and J are TRBV6-1 and TRBJ2-7; TRBD1 matches at 9 bases. The CDR3 consists of 17 residues. V was pared by 1 base and J by 1 base, with 8 bases of the junction left unmatched. From germline, CDR1 is MNHNS and CDR2 SASEGT.

This clone appeared a single time. This sequence joins TRBV27 and TRBJ2-7, with D perhaps given as TRBD1 or TRBD2 (5 bases each). The CDR3 extends over 14 amino acids. CDR1 is MNHEY and CDR2 is SMNVEV in the germline V gene (reference sequence). Trimming cost V 1 base and J 4 bases, with 11 bases left between them. As DNA, the CDR3 is TGTGCCAGCAGTTTATTGGGGGTGGGATACGAGCAGTACTTC. Amino acid sequence: CASSLLGVGYEQYF.

The J gene is TRBJ2-5, the V gene TRBV5-6; 8 bases match TRBD2. Looked up from germline, CDR1 is SGHDT and CDR2 is YYEEEE. V lost 5 bases to trimming and J lost 1 base; unmatched junction nucleotides: 16. The CDR3 has 18 amino acids. This CDR3 is CASSPAGGGGPLQETQYF. As DNA, the CDR3 is TGTGCCAGCAGTCCAGCCGGGGGCGGGGGGCCCCTCCAAGAGACCCAGTACTTC.

The genes are TRBV11-2 and TRBJ2-7; tentatively, D is TRBD2 (5 bases). Germline V gene sequence: CDR1 SGHAT, CDR2 FQNNGV. V gave up 6 bases and J gave up 4 bases, with 16 bases separating them. CDR3 length: 14 residues. CDR3: CASRIDPDFYEQYF. The DNA of the CDR3 is TGTGCCAGCAGGATAGACCCGGACTTTTACGAGCAGTACTTC.

The chain uses TRBV7-9 and TRBJ2-3; 8 bases match TRBD2. Germline CDR1 reads SEHNR; CDR2 reads FQNEAQ (reference sequence). This CDR3 has 16 amino acids. V lost 1 base to trimming and J lost 2 bases; unmatched junction nucleotides: 5. CDR3 sequence reads: CASSLVSGLDTDTQYF. CDR3 DNA sequence: TGTGCCAGCAGCTTAGTTTCGGGACTAGACACAGATACGCAGTATTTT.

The rearrangement joins TRBV10-2 to TRBJ2-1; the D call may be TRBD1 or TRBD2 (7 bases each). This CDR3 comprises 12 residues. V gave up 7 bases and J gave up 7 bases, with 11 bases separating them. Germline V CDR1 and CDR2: WSHSY, SAAADI. CDR3 residues: CASIQGGNEQFF. As DNA, the CDR3 is TGCGCCAGCATCCAGGGGGGGAATGAGCAGTTCTTC.

This clone was seen once. The chain combines TRBV5-4 with TRBJ1-2; no reliable D call. V was clipped by 4 bases and J by 1 base, with 11 bases between them. CDR1 and CDR2 (germline): SGHNT, YYREEE (reference sequence). The CDR3 is made up of 14 amino acids. The CDR3 nucleotides are TGTGCCAGCAGCCTTTTCACGCTTAACTATGGCTACACCTTC. As protein: CASSLFTLNYGYTF.

The chain is built from TRBV11-2 and TRBJ1-1; D may be TRBD1 (5 bases). The germline V gene encodes CDR1 SGHAT and CDR2 FQNNGV. V gave up 5 bases and J gave up 8 bases, with 9 bases separating them. The CDR3 extends over 11 amino acids. In nucleotides, the CDR3 is TGTGCCAGCAGCGCGGGACTGGAAGCTTTCTTT. This encodes CASSAGLEAFF.

The chain uses TRBV4-3 and TRBJ1-3; D gene unclear. V was cut by 0 bases and J by 2 bases, with 8 bases left in between. The CDR3 spans 15 residues. Germline CDR1 and CDR2: LGHNA and YSLEER. Written as DNA, the CDR3 is TGCGCCAGCAGCCAAGAGGCGTACGCTGGAAACACCATATATTTT. It codes for CASSQEAYAGNTIYF.

CDR3 sequence: CASSDPGQGAREKLFF. For the CDR3, the DNA is TGCGCCAGCAGCGATCCGGGACAGGGGGCACGGGAAAAACTGTTTTTT. The chain carries TRBV5-1 and TRBJ1-4; 12 positions agree with TRBD1. CDR1 and CDR2 (germline): SGHRS, YFSETQ. The V segment lost 4 bases and the J segment 8 bases; nucleotides outside the gene matches: 9. This CDR3 has 16 amino acids. The full variable domain, with the rest looked up from reference TRBV5-1 and TRBJ1-4, is KAGVTQTPRYLIKTRGQQVTLSCSPISGHRSVSWYQQTPGQGLQFLFEYFSETQRNKGNFPGRFSGRQFSNSRSEMNVSTLELGDSALYLCASSDPGQGAREKLFFGSGTQLSVL.

The gene calls are TRBV18 and TRBJ2-3, with TRBD2 identical over 9 bases. CDR1 is KGHSH and CDR2 is LQKENI in the germline V gene. Trimming cost V 3 bases and J 6 bases; bases outside gene matches: 4. The length of the CDR3 is 14 residues. CDR3 protein: CASSPSGSPDTQYF. Written as DNA, the CDR3 is TGTGCCAGCTCACCTAGCGGGAGCCCCGATACGCAGTATTTT.